These 27 T cell receptor beta chains came from one sample sequenced in a study of vaccination effects on CD4 cells after COVID-19. No antigen has been identified for these receptors. Assay used: immunoSEQ multiplex PCR; TCRdb lists only in-frame clones, some missing. In the table there are roughly 23,000 clones, 60% to 80% of which are singletons. Sequencing in the ViraFEST assay came after antigen-specific CD4+ T cells had been expanded with viral peptide pools, which were used to stimulate PBMC. When 10 to 11 days of culture had elapsed, CD4+ T cells were isolated. The study found no prior SARS-CoV-2 infection in the vaccine recipients, who tested negative for nucleocapsid antibodies. Source: CD4+ T cells from PBMCs cultured with HCoV-NL63 spike peptides, taken before COVID-19 vaccination. These receptors originate from a human donor who received a COVID-19 vaccine.

As DNA, the CDR3 is TGTGCCACCAGCCCGCGACTAGCGGGAGGCCACTACAATGAGCAGTTCTTC. The encoded protein is CATSPRLAGGHYNEQFF. V is TRBV15 and J is TRBJ2-1; 13 nucleotides agree with TRBD2. Germline V gene data show CDR1 as LNHNV and CDR2 as YYDKDF (reference sequence). The CDR3 contains 17 residues. V lost 5 bases and J lost 3; bases outside the gene matches: 7.

The chain combines TRBV5-6 with TRBJ1-2, with D tentatively TRBD1 (6 bases). The CDR3 covers 15 residues. V shed 6 bases and J shed 0 bases, with 15 bases lying between them. Germline V CDR1 and CDR2: SGHDT, YYEEEE. This chain's CDR3 is CASTDWAGANYGYTF. The CDR3 DNA sequence: TGTGCCAGCACCGACTGGGCAGGGGCTAACTATGGCTACACCTTC.

This chain uses TRBV5-4 with TRBJ2-2, with 10 positions matching TRBD2. Germline CDR1 SGHNT, CDR2 YYREEE (reference sequence). The CDR3 consists of 13 residues. Trimming removed 2 bases from V and 9 bases from J; junction bases left unmatched: 1. CDR3 residues: CASSLAGGRELFF. In DNA, the CDR3 is TGTGCCAGCAGCTTAGCGGGGGGGCGGGAGCTGTTTTTT.

J is TRBJ1-1 and V is TRBV6-5, with D unresolved. V lost 5 bases and J 0 bases, leaving 10 bases between the germline ends. The CDR3 extends over 14 amino acids. Per germline, CDR1 MNHEY and CDR2 SVGAGI. CDR3 residues: CASSRTGLNTEAFF. The CDR3 nucleotides are TGTGCCAGCAGTCGGACGGGATTGAACACTGAAGCTTTCTTT.

The chain carries TRBV18 and TRBJ2-1; no definite D call. V was trimmed by 3 bases and J by 1 base, leaving 10 bases between them. There are 15 residues in the CDR3. Germline values: CDR1 KGHSH, CDR2 LQKENI. This CDR3 is CASSPRVDSYNEQFF. In DNA, the CDR3 is TGTGCCAGCTCACCGCGCGTCGATTCCTACAATGAGCAGTTCTTC.

The rearrangement links TRBV10-1 to TRBJ2-7; D remains unclear. This CDR3 comprises 12 residues. Looked up from germline, CDR1 is WNHNN and CDR2 is SYGVQD (reference sequence). V dropped 3 bases and J dropped 3 bases, with 6 bases sitting between them. The CDR3 region is CASSDGGYEQYF. The DNA of the CDR3 is TGCGCCAGCAGTGACGGTGGCTACGAGCAGTACTTC.

The chain recombines TRBV6-5 with TRBJ2-2, with 9 bases fitting TRBD1. Per germline, CDR1 MNHEY and CDR2 SVGAGI. This CDR3 contains 15 residues. Trimming removed 2 bases from V and 6 bases from J; junction bases left unmatched: 4. The CDR3 DNA sequence: TGTGCCAGCAGTTACCGGACAGGGGAGCCCGGGGAGCTGTTTTTT. Protein product: CASSYRTGEPGELFF.

The rearrangement links TRBV20-1 to TRBJ2-5; 7 bases are shared with TRBD1. V lost 3 bases, J lost 1 base, and 8 bases stayed unmatched. CDR3 length: 15 residues. From germline, CDR1 is DFQATT and CDR2 SNEGSKA (reference sequence). The CDR3 region has the DNA TGCAGTGCTAGTTTTACCGGGACAGTCCAAGAGACCCAGTACTTC. It translates to CSASFTGTVQETQYF.

The sample holds a few counts of this clone. For the CDR3, the DNA is TGTGCCAGCAGTGAAGTAGGGGTCTACGAGCAGTACTTC. Encoded protein: CASSEVGVYEQYF. The chain links TRBV6-1 to TRBJ2-7; possible D gene TRBD1, 5 bases. The V gene's germline CDR1 is MNHNS and CDR2 SASEGT. V gave up 1 base and J gave up 3 bases, with 7 bases separating them. The CDR3 covers 13 residues.

The V and J genes are TRBV18 and TRBJ1-1; the D gene is possibly TRBD1 (5 bases). V gave up 10 bases and J gave up 1 base, with 13 bases separating them. The CDR3 has 13 residues. Germline CDR1 reads KGHSH; CDR2 reads LQKENI. The CDR3 nucleotides are TGTGCCACCAGGGACGGCCAGAACACTGAAGCTTTCTTT. Translating it yields CATRDGQNTEAFF.

This chain joins TRBV2 and TRBJ2-7; no firm D call. The CDR3 has 11 amino acids. CDR1 SNHLY and CDR2 FYNNEI come from the germline V gene. V was cut by 7 bases and J by 2 bases, with 6 bases left in between. DNA of the CDR3: TGTGCCAGCAAACGAGCCTACGAGCAGTACTTC. Encoded protein: CASKRAYEQYF.

The V and J genes are TRBV18 and TRBJ1-6; 10 bases match TRBD1. Trimming removed 3 bases from V and 5 bases from J; junction bases left unmatched: 1. Germline V gene data show CDR1 as KGHSH and CDR2 as LQKENI. CDR3 size: 15 residues. In nucleotides, the CDR3 is TGTGCCAGCTCACCCGGGACAGGGGATAATTCACCCCTCCACTTT. This encodes CASSPGTGDNSPLHF.

Within the sample, this clone is medium-sized. V is TRBV20-1 and J is TRBJ2-7, with D uncertain. Germline-derived CDR1 and CDR2 are DFQATT and SNEGSKA (reference sequence). This CDR3 spans 14 amino acids. The V end lost 3 bases, the J end lost 1 base, and 13 bases lay between the germline ends. The chain's CDR3 is CSASSPLVSYEQYF. Here the CDR3 DNA reads TGCAGTGCTAGTTCCCCCCTAGTTTCCTACGAGCAGTACTTC.

This chain connects TRBV29-1 to TRBJ2-7; D uncertain. Trimming shortened V by 3 bases and J by 4 bases, and 13 bases separated the two germline ends. The CDR3 totals 13 residues. Germline CDR1 and CDR2: SQVTM and ANQGSEA. The CDR3 nucleotides read TGCAGCGTTGAGGCGGCGGAGCCATACGAGCAGTACTTC. It is translated as CSVEAAEPYEQYF.

This clone was observed a handful of times. V usage is TRBV7-9 and J usage is TRBJ1-3; possible D gene TRBD1, 5 bases. Germline lookup yields CDR1 SEHNR and CDR2 FQNEAQ (reference sequence). The CDR3 runs 17 residues. V was pared by 2 bases and J by 0 bases, with 14 bases between. This CDR3 reads CASSLPATGHSGNTIYF. The CDR3 DNA reads TGTGCCAGCAGCTTACCAGCTACAGGACACTCTGGAAACACCATATATTTT.

V is TRBV6-1 and J is TRBJ2-1, with 12 bases identical to TRBD2. This CDR3 is 15 amino acids long. Germline V lookup: CDR1 MNHNS, CDR2 SASEGT. V lost 2 bases, J lost 6 bases, and 2 bases stayed unmatched. CDR3 DNA: TGTGCCAGCAGTGAACTAGCGGGAGGGCCCAATGAGCAGTTCTTC. This sequence encodes CASSELAGGPNEQFF.

This CDR3 reads CASSPDLNTEAFF. CDR3 in DNA: TGTGCCAGCTCACCAGACTTGAACACTGAAGCTTTCTTT. This chain links TRBV18 with TRBJ1-1; D remains ambiguous. Germline values: CDR1 KGHSH, CDR2 LQKENI. Trimming removed 2 bases at V and 0 bases at J, with 4 bases between. The CDR3 is made up of 13 amino acids.

This chain connects TRBV7-8 to TRBJ1-4; 8 positions match TRBD1. Trimming cost V 4 bases and J 8 bases; bases outside gene matches: 6. Germline CDR1 and CDR2: SGHVS and FQNEAQ. CDR3 length: 14 residues. CDR3 nucleotide sequence: TGTGCCAGCAGCTCCTGGACAGGGCCCGAAAAACTGTTTTTT. Protein sequence: CASSSWTGPEKLFF.

The gene calls are TRBV11-2 and TRBJ1-2; weak D call: TRBD1 (6 bases). The CDR3 loop spans 15 amino acids. The germline V and J ends were trimmed by 0 bases and 5 bases, with 13 bases remaining between them. Germline loops: CDR1 SGHAT, CDR2 FQNNGV. The CDR3 DNA is TGTGCCAGCAGCTTAGATCAGGCAGGGGTTTATGGCTACACCTTC. It is translated as CASSLDQAGVYGYTF.

This clone counts as large. This chain joins TRBV5-1 and TRBJ2-6; D uncertain. Between the trimmed V and J ends, which lost 0 bases and 2 bases, there was a span of 9 bases. This CDR3 comprises 16 residues. CDR1 is SGHRS, CDR2 YFSETQ, per germline. CDR3 sequence: CASSLAGGPGANVLTF. The DNA for the CDR3 is TGCGCCAGCAGCTTGGCCGGCGGACCTGGGGCCAACGTCCTGACTTTC.

This chain connects TRBV4-1 to TRBJ1-4, with D perhaps TRBD1 (6 bases). This CDR3 has 19 residues. The germline V gene has CDR1 MGHRA and CDR2 YSYEKL. V lost 2 bases to trimming and J lost 0 bases, with 19 bases between them. CDR3 nucleotides: TGCGCCAGCAGCCAATATACGAGGGGGATGGTTGCAACTAATGAAAAACTGTTTTTT. It encodes CASSQYTRGMVATNEKLFF.

CDR3: CASSVGGGGPEKLFF. The CDR3 DNA sequence: TGTGCCAGCAGCGTAGGGGGAGGGGGTCCTGAAAAACTGTTTTTT. The chain is built from TRBV9 and TRBJ1-4; weak D call: TRBD1 (6 bases). V shed 0 bases and J shed 7 bases, with 13 bases lying between them. The CDR3 is made up of 15 amino acids. The V gene's germline CDR1 is SGDLS and CDR2 YYNGEE.

This clone showed up just a few times. The chain uses TRBV25-1 and TRBJ1-1; D perhaps matches TRBD1 (5 bases). The germline CDR1 and CDR2 sequences are MGHDK and SYGVNS. CDR3 length: 14 amino acids. V lost 2 bases to trimming and J lost 1 base, with 8 bases between them. CDR3 nucleotides: TGTGCCAGCAGTGAAATCGACAGGAACACTGAAGCTTTCTTT. It codes for CASSEIDRNTEAFF. The variable domain in full, with the rest retrieved from reference TRBV25-1 and TRBJ1-1, is EADIYQTPRYLVIGTGKKITLECSQTMGHDKMYWYQQDPGMELHLIHYSYGVNSTEKGDLSSESTVSRIRTEHFPLTLESARPSHTSQYLCASSEIDRNTEAFFGQGTRLTVV.

A single count supports this clone. V is TRBV6-5 and J is TRBJ1-4; D is undetermined. Germline CDR1 MNHEY, CDR2 SVGAGI. This CDR3 comprises 15 residues. V lost 2 bases and J 4 bases, leaving 11 bases between the germline ends. CDR3 in DNA: TGTGCCAGCAGTTACCACCAGCCTGGTAATGAAAAACTGTTTTTT. It yields the protein CASSYHQPGNEKLFF.

This chain links TRBV20-1 with TRBJ2-3; D not certain. Trimming shortened V by 2 bases and J by 5 bases, and 5 bases separated the two germline ends. Germline V gives CDR1 DFQATT, CDR2 SNEGSKA (reference sequence). There are 11 residues in the CDR3. In DNA form, the CDR3 reads TGCAGTGCTAGAATTCGAGATACGCAGTATTTT. Translated: CSARIRDTQYF.

The V gene is TRBV3-1 (or the pseudogene TRBV3-2), the J gene TRBJ2-2; the match to TRBD2 covers 7 bases. V shed 7 bases and J 3 bases; nucleotides not matched to a gene: 5. The CDR3 spans 14 residues. CDR1 is LGHDT and CDR2 is YNNKEL in the germline V gene (reference sequence). The CDR3 here is CASTHSGHTGELFF. The CDR3 nucleotides read TGTGCCAGCACCCATAGCGGGCACACCGGGGAGCTGTTTTTT.

V gene TRBV12-1 combines with J gene TRBJ1-4. TRBV12-1 is annotated as a pseudogene. The CDR3 is 12 residues long. The CDR3 sequence: CASSFYREKLFF. In nucleotides, the CDR3 is TGTGCCAGCAGCTTTTACCGAGAAAAACTGTTTTTT.